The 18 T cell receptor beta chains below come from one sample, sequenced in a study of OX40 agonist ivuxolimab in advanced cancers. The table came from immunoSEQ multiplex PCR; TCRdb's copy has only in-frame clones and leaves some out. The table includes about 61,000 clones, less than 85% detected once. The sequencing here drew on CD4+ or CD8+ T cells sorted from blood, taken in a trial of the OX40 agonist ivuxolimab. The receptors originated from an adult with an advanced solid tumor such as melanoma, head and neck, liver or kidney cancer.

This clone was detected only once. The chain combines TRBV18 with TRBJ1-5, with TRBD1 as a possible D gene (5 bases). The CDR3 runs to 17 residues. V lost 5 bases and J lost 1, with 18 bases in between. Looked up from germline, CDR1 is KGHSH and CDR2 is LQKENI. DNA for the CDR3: TGTGCCAGCTCAGGGGGAGGGGTCGAAGGAAGCAATCAGCCCCAGCATTTT. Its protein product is CASSGGGVEGSNQPQHF. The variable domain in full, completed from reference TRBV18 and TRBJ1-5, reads NAGVMQNPRHLVRRRGQEARLRCSPMKGHSHVYWYRQLPEEGLKFMVYLQKENIIDESGMPKERFSAEFPKEGPSILRIQQVVRGDSAAYFCASSGGGVEGSNQPQHFGDGTRLSIL.

The CDR3, as DNA: TGTGCCAGCAGCCAGAGGACGGGGCAAGAGACCCAGTACTTC. This encodes CASSQRTGQETQYF. V gene TRBV7-9 combines with J gene TRBJ2-5, with D possibly TRBD2 on 5 matching bases. The germline CDR1 and CDR2 sequences are SEHNR and FQNEAQ (reference sequence). Between the trimmed V and J ends, which lost 5 bases and 2 bases, there was a span of 12 bases. The CDR3 is 14 amino acids.

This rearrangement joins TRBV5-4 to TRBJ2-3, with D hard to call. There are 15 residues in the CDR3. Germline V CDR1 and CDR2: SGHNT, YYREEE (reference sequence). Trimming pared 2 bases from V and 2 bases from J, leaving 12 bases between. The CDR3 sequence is CASSLGRDSTDTQYF. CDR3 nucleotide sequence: TGTGCCAGCAGCTTAGGGCGCGATTCCACAGATACGCAGTATTTT.

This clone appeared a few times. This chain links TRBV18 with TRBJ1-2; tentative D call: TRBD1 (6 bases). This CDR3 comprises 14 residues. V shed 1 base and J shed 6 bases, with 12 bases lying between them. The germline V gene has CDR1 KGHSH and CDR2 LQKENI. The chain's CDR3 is CASSPRPGADGYTF. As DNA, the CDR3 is TGTGCCAGCTCACCACGTCCGGGGGCGGATGGCTACACCTTC. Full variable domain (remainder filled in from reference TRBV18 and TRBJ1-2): NAGVMQNPRHLVRRRGQEARLRCSPMKGHSHVYWYRQLPEEGLKFMVYLQKENIIDESGMPKERFSAEFPKEGPSILRIQQVVRGDSAAYFCASSPRPGADGYTFGSGTRLTVV.

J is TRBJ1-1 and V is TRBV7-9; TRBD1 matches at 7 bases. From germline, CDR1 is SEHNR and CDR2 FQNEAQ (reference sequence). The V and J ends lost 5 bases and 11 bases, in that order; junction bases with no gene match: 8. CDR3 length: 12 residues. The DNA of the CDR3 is TGTGCCAGCAGCGCAGGGGGTGTATCGGCTTTCTTT. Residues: CASSAGGVSAFF.

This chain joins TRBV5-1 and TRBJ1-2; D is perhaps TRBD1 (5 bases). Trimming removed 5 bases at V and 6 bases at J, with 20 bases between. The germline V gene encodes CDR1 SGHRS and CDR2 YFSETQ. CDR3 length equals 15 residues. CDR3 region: CASSGTPNRGDGYTF. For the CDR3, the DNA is TGCGCCAGCAGTGGGACCCCCAACCGCGGAGATGGCTACACCTTC.

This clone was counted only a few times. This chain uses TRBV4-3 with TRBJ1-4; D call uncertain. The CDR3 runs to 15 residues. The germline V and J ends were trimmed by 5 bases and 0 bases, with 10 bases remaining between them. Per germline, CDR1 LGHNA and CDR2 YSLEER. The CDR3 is CASSSRLATNEKLFF. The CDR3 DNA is TGCGCCAGCAGCTCGCGACTTGCAACTAATGAAAAACTGTTTTTT.

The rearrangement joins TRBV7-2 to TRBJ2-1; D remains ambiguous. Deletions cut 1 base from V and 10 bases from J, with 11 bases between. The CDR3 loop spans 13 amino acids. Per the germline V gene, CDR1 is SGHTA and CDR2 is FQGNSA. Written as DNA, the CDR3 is TGTGCCAGCAGCTTAGGGTTGATATGGGAGCAGTTCTTC. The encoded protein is CASSLGLIWEQFF.

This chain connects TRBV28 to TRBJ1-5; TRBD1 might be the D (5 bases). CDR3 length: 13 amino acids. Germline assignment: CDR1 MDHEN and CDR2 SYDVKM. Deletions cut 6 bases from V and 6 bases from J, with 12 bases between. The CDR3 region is CASRLNRFQPQHF. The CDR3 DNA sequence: TGTGCCAGCAGACTGAACAGGTTTCAGCCCCAGCATTTT.

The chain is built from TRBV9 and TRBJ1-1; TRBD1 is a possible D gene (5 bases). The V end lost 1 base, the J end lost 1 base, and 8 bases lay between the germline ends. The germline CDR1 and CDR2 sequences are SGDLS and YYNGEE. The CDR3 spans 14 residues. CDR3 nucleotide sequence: TGTGCCAGCAGCGTAACAGGAGCGAACACTGAAGCTTTCTTT. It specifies CASSVTGANTEAFF.

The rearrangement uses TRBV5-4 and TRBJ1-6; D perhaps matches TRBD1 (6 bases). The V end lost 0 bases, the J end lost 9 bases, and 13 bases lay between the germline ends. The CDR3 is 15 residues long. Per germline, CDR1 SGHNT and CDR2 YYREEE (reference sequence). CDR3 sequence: CASSLDRVVGSPLHF. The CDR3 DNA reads TGTGCCAGCAGCTTGGACAGGGTAGTAGGTTCACCCCTCCACTTT.

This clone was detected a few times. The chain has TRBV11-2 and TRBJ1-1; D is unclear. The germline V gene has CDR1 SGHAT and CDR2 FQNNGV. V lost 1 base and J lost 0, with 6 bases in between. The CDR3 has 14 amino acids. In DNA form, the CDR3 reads TGTGCCAGCAGCTTAGGGGTCTTGAACACTGAAGCTTTCTTT. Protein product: CASSLGVLNTEAFF. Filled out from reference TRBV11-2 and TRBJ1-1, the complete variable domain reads EAGVAQSPRYKIIEKRQSVAFWCNPISGHATLYWYQQILGQGPKLLIQFQNNGVVDDSQLPKDRFSAERLKGVDSTLKIQPAKLEDSAVYLCASSLGVLNTEAFFGQGTRLTVV.

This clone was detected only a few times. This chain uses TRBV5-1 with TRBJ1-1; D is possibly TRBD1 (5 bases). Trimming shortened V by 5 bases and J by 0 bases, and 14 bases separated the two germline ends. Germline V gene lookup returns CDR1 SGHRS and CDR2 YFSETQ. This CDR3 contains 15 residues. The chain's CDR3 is CASRSREGLNTEAFF. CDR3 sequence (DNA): TGCGCCAGCAGGAGCAGGGAGGGCCTGAACACTGAAGCTTTCTTT.

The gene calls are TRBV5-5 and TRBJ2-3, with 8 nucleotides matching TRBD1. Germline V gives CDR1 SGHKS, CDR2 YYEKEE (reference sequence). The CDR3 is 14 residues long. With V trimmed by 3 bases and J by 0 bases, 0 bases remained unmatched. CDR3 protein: CASSWTGSTDTQYF. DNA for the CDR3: TGTGCCAGCAGCTGGACAGGGAGCACAGATACGCAGTATTTT.

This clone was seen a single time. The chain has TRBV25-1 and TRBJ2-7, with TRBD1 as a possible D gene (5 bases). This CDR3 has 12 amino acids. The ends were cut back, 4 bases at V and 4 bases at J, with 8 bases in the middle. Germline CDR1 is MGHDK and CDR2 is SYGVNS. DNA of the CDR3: TGTGCCAGCAGTGCAGGGCTGTACGAGCAGTACTTC. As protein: CASSAGLYEQYF.

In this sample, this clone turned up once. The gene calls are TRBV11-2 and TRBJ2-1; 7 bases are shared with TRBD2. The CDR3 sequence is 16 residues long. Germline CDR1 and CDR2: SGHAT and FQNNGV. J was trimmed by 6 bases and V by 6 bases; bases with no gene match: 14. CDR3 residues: CASSASRAGAFNEQFF. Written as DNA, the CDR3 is TGTGCCAGCAGTGCCTCGAGGGCGGGAGCCTTCAATGAGCAGTTCTTC.

As DNA, the CDR3 is TGTGCCAGCAGTGTTTTTCGGGGGAGAGACCAGCCCCAGCATTTT. Its translation is CASSVFRGRDQPQHF. The chain has TRBV2 and TRBJ1-5; the D gene is possibly TRBD1 (5 bases). There are 15 residues in the CDR3. Germline values: CDR1 SNHLY, CDR2 FYNNEI. Trimming took 4 bases from V and 7 from J, leaving 17 bases between them. The full variable domain, in which reference TRBV2 and TRBJ1-5 provide the parts outside the CDR3, is EPEVTQTPSHQVTQMGQEVILRCVPISNHLYFYWYRQILGQKVEFLVSFYNNEISEKSEIFDDQFSVERPDGSNFTLKIRSTKLEDSAMYFCASSVFRGRDQPQHFGDGTRLSIL.

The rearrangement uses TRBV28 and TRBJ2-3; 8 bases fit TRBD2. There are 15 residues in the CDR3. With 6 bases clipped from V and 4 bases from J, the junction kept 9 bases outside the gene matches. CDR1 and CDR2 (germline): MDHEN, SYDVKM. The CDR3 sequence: CASRIGRASPDTQYF. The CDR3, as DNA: TGTGCCAGCAGAATCGGGAGGGCCAGCCCAGATACGCAGTATTTT.